This passage covers 20 T cell receptor beta chains from one sample sequenced in a study of T cells in localized non-small cell lung cancer. TCRdb's copy holds only in-frame clones and misses some; the assay was immunoSEQ multiplex PCR. In the table there are 30,000 to 40,000 clones, 85% to 90% of which are singletons. Source: peripheral blood, taken before any cancer treatment. The receptors were gathered from a woman aged 40 to 75 with stage I lung adenocarcinoma.

The rearrangement uses TRBV10-3 and TRBJ2-7, with D maybe TRBD2 (6 bases). Germline V gene sequence: CDR1 ENHRY, CDR2 SYGVKD. The V and J ends lost 2 bases and 2 bases respectively, with 10 bases between them. The CDR3 extends over 14 amino acids. The CDR3 is CAISEIADTYEQYF. CDR3 nucleotides: TGTGCCATCAGTGAGATAGCGGACACCTACGAGCAGTACTTC.

The chain joins TRBV12-5 to TRBJ2-2, with a weak D call TRBD1 (5 bases). From germline, CDR1 is LGHNT and CDR2 FRNRAP. The CDR3 contains 14 residues. The V end was cut by 10 bases, the J end by 1 base, with 13 bases between. CDR3 nucleotide sequence: TGTGCTATACCCGACGGACAGAACACCGGGGAGCTGTTTTTT. It translates to CAIPDGQNTGELFF.

The chain couples TRBV11-2 to TRBJ2-3; D is unclear. This CDR3 is 14 amino acids long. V shed 2 bases and J shed 2 bases, with 8 bases lying between them. Germline V CDR1 and CDR2: SGHAT, FQNNGV. CDR3 sequence (DNA): TGTGCCAGCAGCTTATCTCCCATCACAGATACGCAGTATTTT. Its protein product is CASSLSPITDTQYF.

V usage is TRBV5-1 and J usage is TRBJ1-1; D unclear. The ends were cut back, 0 bases at V and 1 base at J, with 10 bases in the middle. Per germline, CDR1 SGHRS and CDR2 YFSETQ. The CDR3 sequence is 15 residues long. The CDR3 is CASSLVGNPNTEAFF. DNA for the CDR3: TGCGCCAGCAGCTTGGTTGGGAACCCGAACACTGAAGCTTTCTTT. Full variable domain (missing parts from reference TRBV5-1 and TRBJ1-1): KAGVTQTPRYLIKTRGQQVTLSCSPISGHRSVSWYQQTPGQGLQFLFEYFSETQRNKGNFPGRFSGRQFSNSRSEMNVSTLELGDSALYLCASSLVGNPNTEAFFGQGTRLTVV.

The genes are TRBV5-6 and TRBJ2-5; a weak D match, TRBD1 (6 bases). In germline, CDR1 is SGHDT, CDR2 YYEEEE. The CDR3 runs 16 residues. The germline V and J ends were trimmed by 3 bases and 0 bases, with 15 bases remaining between them. This CDR3 is CASSWMGARHQETQYF. The CDR3 nucleotides read TGTGCCAGCAGCTGGATGGGGGCCAGGCACCAAGAGACCCAGTACTTC.

V and J are TRBV4-3 and TRBJ1-4, with a possible D match to TRBD1 (5 bases). The CDR3 has 16 residues. Trimming removed 0 bases at V and 7 bases at J, with 15 bases between. Germline V gene lookup returns CDR1 LGHNA and CDR2 YSLEER. The CDR3, as DNA: TGCGCCAGCAGCCAAGATGGAAGAGGGGAGGGTGAAAAACTGTTTTTT. This encodes CASSQDGRGEGEKLFF.

The chain employs TRBV7-9 and TRBJ1-1; no clear D gene. The CDR3 consists of 13 residues. Germline loops: CDR1 SEHNR, CDR2 FQNEAQ (reference sequence). V dropped 1 base and J dropped 3 bases, with 6 bases sitting between them. CDR3 loop: CASSLDVYTEAFF. The CDR3 DNA is TGTGCCAGCAGCTTAGACGTATACACTGAAGCTTTCTTT.

This clone is a singleton in its sample. The chain recombines TRBV7-2 with TRBJ2-3; D is possibly TRBD1 (5 bases). Trimming removed 2 bases from V and 1 base from J, with 16 bases in between. CDR1 and CDR2 (germline): SGHTA, FQGNSA. CDR3 size: 17 residues. CDR3 sequence reads: CASSLLQGRRGTDTQYF. The CDR3 region has the DNA TGTGCCAGCAGCTTATTGCAGGGAAGAAGGGGCACAGATACGCAGTATTTT.

The chain uses TRBV29-1 and TRBJ2-2, with 14 bases matching TRBD2. CDR3 length: 14 amino acids. V was clipped by 7 bases and J by 6 bases; unmatched bases: 4. Germline-derived CDR1 and CDR2 are SQVTM and ANQGSEA. CDR3 sequence: CSARTSGGPGELFF. CDR3 coding DNA: TGCAGCGCCAGGACTAGCGGGGGGCCCGGGGAGCTGTTTTTT.

A word on this clone: The germline gene is not matched at one end of the junction; a read error may be the cause. The chain recombines TRBV9 with TRBJ1-1; the D is unclear. CDR1 SGDLS and CDR2 YYNGEE come from the germline V gene. The CDR3 spans 15 residues. The CDR3 is CTSSVAAQMNTEAFF. DNA of the CDR3: TGTACCAGCAGCGTGGCAGCCCAAATGAACACTGAAGCTTTCTTT.

This rearrangement joins TRBV27 to TRBJ2-7, with D perhaps given as TRBD1 or TRBD2 (5 bases each). V dropped 3 bases and J dropped 6 bases, with 12 bases sitting between them. The length of the CDR3 is 13 residues. The germline CDR1 and CDR2 sequences are MNHEY and SMNVEV (reference sequence). The CDR3: CASSFSNGGEQYF. The CDR3 DNA is TGTGCCAGCAGTTTCAGCAATGGGGGCGAGCAGTACTTC.

The chain is built from TRBV13 and TRBJ2-3; D call uncertain. Trimming took off 3 bases at V and 4 bases at J, with 5 bases between the two ends. The CDR3 has 12 amino acids. The germline CDR1 and CDR2 sequences are PRHDT and FYEKMQ (reference sequence). CDR3 sequence: CASSFRPDTQYF. The CDR3 DNA reads as TGTGCCAGCAGCTTTCGGCCAGATACGCAGTATTTT. Full variable domain (missing parts from reference TRBV13 and TRBJ2-3): AAGVIQSPRHLIKEKRETATLKCYPIPRHDTVYWYQQGPGQDPQFLISFYEKMQSDKGSIPDRFSAQQFSDYHSELNMSSLELGDSALYFCASSFRPDTQYFGPGTRLTVL.

This clone appeared a single time. V is TRBV4-2 and J is TRBJ1-3, with a weak D call TRBD1 (6 bases). V dropped 0 bases and J dropped 3 bases, with 12 bases sitting between them. CDR1 and CDR2 from the germline V gene are LGHNA and YNFKEQ. CDR3 length equals 16 residues. The CDR3 spells CASSQDPGGIGNTIYF. The CDR3, as DNA: TGTGCCAGCAGCCAAGACCCCGGGGGCATTGGAAACACCATATATTTT.

The chain has TRBV7-2 and TRBJ2-1; 12 bases agree with TRBD2. The CDR3 length is 14 residues. The germline gives CDR1 SGHTA, CDR2 FQGNSA. V was pared by 7 bases and J by 6 bases, with 4 bases of the junction left unmatched. The CDR3 protein is CASTLTSGSNEQFF. As DNA, the CDR3 is TGTGCCAGCACCCTGACTAGCGGGAGCAATGAGCAGTTCTTC.

The chain combines TRBV6-6 with TRBJ2-3, with D perhaps given as TRBD1 or TRBD2 (5 bases each). This CDR3 spans 14 amino acids. CDR1 and CDR2 (germline): MNHNY, SVGAGI (reference sequence). V was clipped by 2 bases and J by 2 bases, with 8 bases between them. Here the CDR3 reads CASSYRGTTDTQYF. The CDR3 nucleotides are TGTGCCAGCAGTTACAGAGGGACCACAGATACGCAGTATTTT.

The chain carries TRBV9 and TRBJ1-4; weak D call: TRBD1 (5 bases). In germline, CDR1 is SGDLS, CDR2 YYNGEE. This CDR3 comprises 15 residues. V lost 6 bases and J 3 bases, leaving 15 bases between the germline ends. The CDR3 region has the DNA TGTGCCAGCAACCCCCGGGGGGGGTCTAATGAAAAACTGTTTTTT. Its protein product is CASNPRGGSNEKLFF. Together with reference TRBV9 and TRBJ1-4, the CDR3 gives the full variable domain: DSGVTQTPKHLITATGQRVTLRCSPRSGDLSVYWYQQSLDQGLQFLIQYYNGEERAKGNILERFSAQQFPDLHSELNLSSLELGDSALYFCASNPRGGSNEKLFFGSGTQLSVL.

CDR3: CASSLAYSRDNEQFF. The CDR3 DNA reads TGTGCCAGCAGCTTGGCCTACAGCCGAGACAATGAGCAGTTCTTC. The rearrangement joins TRBV7-9 to TRBJ2-1; no reliable D call. V was cut by 3 bases and J by 5 bases, with 14 bases left in between. Germline V gene lookup returns CDR1 SEHNR and CDR2 FQNEAQ (reference sequence). The CDR3 sequence is 15 residues long.

To note about this clone: The same CDR3 also results from other DNA sequences found in this sample. The rearrangement links TRBV25-1 to TRBJ1-1; D is perhaps TRBD1 (6 bases). CDR1 and CDR2 from the germline V gene are MGHDK and SYGVNS. There are 14 residues in the CDR3. Trimming took off 4 bases at V and 1 base at J, with 10 bases between the two ends. DNA of the CDR3: TGTGCCAGCAGTGCACAGGGCCAGAACACTGAAGCTTTCTTT. Translating gives CASSAQGQNTEAFF. Drawing the rest from reference TRBV25-1 and TRBJ1-1, the complete variable domain is EADIYQTPRYLVIGTGKKITLECSQTMGHDKMYWYQQDPGMELHLIHYSYGVNSTEKGDLSSESTVSRIRTEHFPLTLESARPSHTSQYLCASSAQGQNTEAFFGQGTRLTVV.

V gene TRBV9 combines with J gene TRBJ2-7, with D hard to call. From germline, CDR1 is SGDLS and CDR2 YYNGEE. V was clipped by 0 bases and J by 5 bases, with 12 bases between them. This CDR3 is built from 14 residues. This CDR3 reads CASSVDSLGDEQYF. CDR3 bases: TGTGCCAGCAGCGTAGATTCCCTGGGTGACGAGCAGTACTTC.

The rearrangement uses TRBV11-2 and TRBJ2-1; D not resolved. Germline V gives CDR1 SGHAT, CDR2 FQNNGV. The CDR3 contains 11 residues. V lost 0 bases and J 8 bases, leaving 2 bases between the germline ends. CDR3 coding DNA: TGTGCCAGCAGCTTAGACTATGAGCAGTTCTTC. Its translation is CASSLDYEQFF.